This T cell receptor (beta chain) was captured by sequencing in a study of blood T cell repertoires in COVID-19. Study-level background: The analysed material was cDNA or gDNA that came from T cells, B-cell-depleted T cells, or PBMCs.

CDR1 is SNHLY and CDR2 is FYNNEI in the germline V gene. This CDR3 has 15 amino acids. V lost 0 bases, J lost 0 bases, and 8 bases lay in between. In the original analysis: Reference gene primers were amplified, and this amplification served to estimate nucleated cell counts. The method was immunoSEQ multiplex PCR; TCRdb's version includes in-frame clones alone and lacks a portion of them. The V and J calls and clone size come from that table; D and trimming were worked out from the DNA. The table shows 130,000 or so clones, with about 83% occurring only once. The clonotype comes from a man over 45 with acute or convalescent COVID-19. Sample: peripheral blood. The chain links TRBV2 to TRBJ1-1, with a possible D match to TRBD1 (5 bases). The CDR3 nucleotides are TGTGCCAGCAGTGAAGCCCAGGGAATGAACACTGAAGCTTTCTTT. It is translated as CASSEAQGMNTEAFF.